The next 4 T cell receptor beta chains were all read from a single sample in a study of blood T cell repertoires in COVID-19. The method was immunoSEQ multiplex PCR; TCRdb's version includes in-frame clones alone and lacks a portion of them. This sample has about 67,000 clones, with 85% to 90% found just once. Sequenced input: peripheral blood. These receptors all come from a man aged 45-65 years with active COVID-19.

The V call is TRBV7-2, the J call TRBJ2-7, with D perhaps matching TRBD2 (7 bases). The germline V and J ends were trimmed by 2 bases and 6 bases, with 14 bases remaining between them. Germline assignment: CDR1 SGHTA and CDR2 FQGNSA. There are 14 residues in the CDR3. The CDR3 region has the DNA TGTGCCAGCAGCTTACTAGGGGGGGACTCCGAGCAGTACTTC. This encodes CASSLLGGDSEQYF.

This chain uses TRBV2 with TRBJ2-3; 9 bases agree with TRBD2. CDR1 SNHLY and CDR2 FYNNEI come from the germline V gene. The CDR3 runs 17 residues. The V gene end was trimmed by 8 bases and the J gene end by 1 base; junction bases not matched to a gene: 13. The CDR3 loop is CASSGGGASSGTDTQYF. The DNA of the CDR3 is TGTGCCAGCTCGGGCGGGGGGGCCAGTTCCGGCACAGATACGCAGTATTTT.

This sequence joins TRBV14 and TRBJ2-7; 9 nucleotides line up with TRBD1. The CDR3 has 16 amino acids. Germline CDR1 reads SGHDN; CDR2 reads FVKESK. The V gene end was trimmed by 3 bases and the J gene end by 3 bases; junction bases not matched to a gene: 9. The CDR3 DNA reads as TGTGCCAGCAGCCATTTTCCGGGACAGGGATTCTACGAGCAGTACTTC. This sequence encodes CASSHFPGQGFYEQYF. The full variable domain, in which reference TRBV14 and TRBJ2-7 provide the parts outside the CDR3, is EAGVTQFPSHSVIEKGQTVTLRCDPISGHDNLYWYRRVMGKEIKFLLHFVKESKQDESGMPNNRFLAERTGGTYSTLKVQPAELEDSGVYFCASSHFPGQGFYEQYFGPGTRLTVT.

The chain joins TRBV28 to TRBJ2-7; 7 nucleotides match TRBD1. Germline CDR1 reads MDHEN; CDR2 reads SYDVKM. After removal of 2 bases from V and 6 bases from J, the junction contained 7 bases not matched to a gene. CDR3 size: 14 residues. The CDR3 DNA is TGTGCCAGCAGTTTACAGGGGGAGTTTGGCGAGCAGTACTTC. This codes for CASSLQGEFGEQYF.